These T cell receptor beta chains were read from a single sample in a study of CD8+ T cells in alopecia areata. TCRdb's copy holds only in-frame clones and misses some; the assay was immunoSEQ multiplex PCR. Of 3,500 to 5,500 clones listed, approximately 57% are singletons. This sample comprised skin, obtained at approximately week 37, from a patient treated with tofacitinib. The receptors derive from a human donor with alopecia areata. CDR3s leave out the opening cysteine and the closing phenylalanine or tryptophan.

V,J,CDR3
TRBV5-1,TRBJ2-3,ASSLQTSGGTDTQY
TRBV4-2,TRBJ2-7,ASSQAAGGQPISYEQY
TRBV9,TRBJ2-1,ASSVPREAGVGYNEQF
TRBV9,TRBJ1-1,ASSVDGMNTEAF
TRBV28,TRBJ2-7,ASGTSGSPPLYEQY
TRBV9,TRBJ1-2,ASSVGSGGTGYT
TRBV2,TRBJ2-7,ASSVLPTAGYEQY
TRBV7-3,TRBJ2-1,ASSLKAGLALGEQF
TRBV4-2,TRBJ2-5,ASSQGQQETQY
TRBV5-1,TRBJ2-6,ASSLDGTPTPGANVLT
TRBV6-1,TRBJ1-5,ASSVGILNQPQH
TRBV18,TRBJ2-1,ASSPGVNEQF
TRBV27,TRBJ2-1,ASSLPGLAENNEQF
TRBV19,TRBJ1-5,ASSIRTGMDQPQH
TRBV27,TRBJ2-5,ASSPWAGGETQY
TRBV30,TRBJ1-2,AWSPLGDRRGGYT
TRBV5-4,TRBJ2-5,ASSRRQGSWETQY
TRBV5-8,TRBJ2-5,ASSLGPDRETQY
TRBV18,TRBJ1-5,ASSDTGDQPQH
TRBV19,TRBJ2-6,ASSNRVTNSQSRANVLT
TRBV11-3,TRBJ2-3,ASSLVVTDTQY
TRBV4-1,TRBJ2-7,ASSRALAGVGQWDYEQY
TRBV2,TRBJ1-1,ASGKGYDTEAF
TRBV9,TRBJ2-3,ASSVGDSTDTQY
TRBV6-8,TRBJ2-1,ASKGGRYNEQF
TRBV5-8,TRBJ2-3,ASSRREDFTDTQY
TRBV14,TRBJ2-3,ASSQTGGTDTQY
TRBV5-6,TRBJ2-2,ASSKITNTGELF
TRBV4-2,TRBJ1-1,ASSQVSASRAEAF
TRBV4-1,TRBJ2-5,ASSQGTGLSEETQY
TRBV4-3,TRBJ2-6,ASSQNLGDRGEANVLT
TRBV30,TRBJ2-1,AWSLPTSGTDGEQF
TRBV7-8,TRBJ2-1,ASSLSTLSSYNEQF
TRBV7-9,TRBJ1-1,ASSLAQGLNTEAF
TRBV5-4,TRBJ1-1,ASAREEVQGKRAF
TRBV7-9,TRBJ2-7,ASSHGTDYEQY
TRBV5-5,TRBJ2-1,ASSLYGYNEQF